This T cell receptor (beta chain) was sequenced for a study of T cell responses to AZD1222 COVID-19 vaccine. Regarding the study as a whole: Most donors were white British and more were female, and clonal diversity was possibly underestimated. An increase in Spike-specific TCR breadth and depth was observed after two AZD1222 doses.

Here immunoSEQ multiplex PCR was the method, and the copy in TCRdb shows in-frame clones only, minus some. The table has some 180,000 clones, about 90% seen once. This CDR3 has 16 amino acids. The V gene end was trimmed by 2 bases and the J gene end by 2 bases; junction bases not matched to a gene: 8. The germline V gene encodes CDR1 SGHVS and CDR2 FQNEAQ. With respect to this clone: Its antigen remains unknown.

The starting material was peripheral blood, obtained 28 days after the second AZD1222 dose. The rearrangement links TRBV7-8 to TRBJ1-2; 7 bases are a match to TRBD1. The source of this sequence is an adult who received the AZD1222 COVID-19 vaccine. The CDR3 sequence is CASSLLTGAPNYGYTF. The CDR3 DNA reads as TGTGCCAGCAGCTTATTAACAGGGGCCCCCAACTATGGCTACACCTTC.